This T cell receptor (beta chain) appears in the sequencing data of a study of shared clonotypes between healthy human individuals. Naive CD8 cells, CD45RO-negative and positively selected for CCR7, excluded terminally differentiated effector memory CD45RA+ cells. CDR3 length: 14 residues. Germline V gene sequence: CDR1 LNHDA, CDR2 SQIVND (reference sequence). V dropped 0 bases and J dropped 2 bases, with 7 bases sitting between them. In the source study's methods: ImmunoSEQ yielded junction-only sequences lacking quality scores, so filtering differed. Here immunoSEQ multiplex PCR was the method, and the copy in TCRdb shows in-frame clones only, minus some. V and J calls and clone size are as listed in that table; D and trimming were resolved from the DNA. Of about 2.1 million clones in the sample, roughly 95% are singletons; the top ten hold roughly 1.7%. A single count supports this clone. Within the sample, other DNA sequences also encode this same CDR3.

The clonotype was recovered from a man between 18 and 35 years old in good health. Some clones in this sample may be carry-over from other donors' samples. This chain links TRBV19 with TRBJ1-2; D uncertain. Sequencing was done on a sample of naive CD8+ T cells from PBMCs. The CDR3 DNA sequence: TGTGCCAGTAGTATAGATCTAGAAAACTATGGCTACACCTTC. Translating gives CASSIDLENYGYTF.